The present T cell receptor (beta chain) was sequenced within a study of sequential checkpoint blockade in melanoma. For the study at large: Randomization was 1:1 between first-line nivolumab→ipilimumab and ipilimumab→nivolumab.

Assay used: immunoSEQ multiplex PCR; TCRdb lists only in-frame clones, some missing. The sample shows under 9,500 clones, roughly 57% of them seen only once. Sample treatment: randomized to nivolumab then ipilimumab (arm A) or the reverse (arm B). None of the patients previously received DNA-damaging chemotherapy. From thawed PBMCs, live CD3+CD8+ cells negative for CD19 and CD56 were sorted. The origin of this receptor is a human donor with melanoma. The input for sequencing was CD8+ T cells sorted from blood (inferred from file names), taken from a patient given nivolumab and ipilimumab in sequence.

CDR3 sequence: CASSIGGGGNEKLFF. The CDR3 nucleotides read TGTGCCAGCAGCATAGGGGGTGGAGGGAATGAAAAACTGTTTTTT. This rearrangement joins TRBV9 to TRBJ1-4; a weak D match, TRBD1 (6 bases). Germline CDR1 reads SGDLS; CDR2 reads YYNGEE. V lost 4 bases and J lost 5, with 15 bases in between. The CDR3 contains 15 residues. Supplemented by reference TRBV9 and TRBJ1-4, the full variable domain reads DSGVTQTPKHLITATGQRVTLRCSPRSGDLSVYWYQQSLDQGLQFLIQYYNGEERAKGNILERFSAQQFPDLHSELNLSSLELGDSALYFCASSIGGGGNEKLFFGSGTQLSVL.